Presented here are 7 T cell receptor beta chains from one specimen sequenced in a study of CD8 T cells in ankylosing spondylitis. TCRdb re-called the 5' RACE reads through MiXCR, storing one row per CDR3 protein. Of 300,000 to 400,000 distinct CDR3 sequences listed, more than 9% are singletons. Sequencing used blood, either unsorted or a sorted T cell fraction (not recorded which). The receptors originated from a female donor with ankylosing spondylitis or in good health (not recorded which).

Notes on this clonotype: The junction does not match germline at one end; this may be a read error. The rearrangement uses TRBV4-2 and TRBJ1-2; TRBD1 agrees at 7 bases. The germline V gene encodes CDR1 LGHNA and CDR2 YNFKEQ. The CDR3 has 18 residues. CDR3 loop: CPSSQLGRGGFINYGYTF. CDR3 coding DNA: TGTCCCAGCAGCCAACTCGGCAGGGGGGGATTTATCAACTATGGCTACACCTTC.

There are a few counts of this clonotype. The chain carries TRBV18 and TRBJ1-5, with 9 bases fitting TRBD1. CDR3 length: 15 amino acids. The junction had 6 bases not matched to a gene; V was cut back by 3 bases and J by 6 bases. Germline loops: CDR1 KGHSH, CDR2 LQKENI. CDR3 DNA sequence: TGTGCCAGCTCACCGGGGACAGGGCGAGGTCAGCCCCAGCATTTT. Its translation: CASSPGTGRGQPQHF.

This clonotype was picked up many times. The CDR3 DNA reads TGCAGTGCTAGGTTCTGGGGGACCCTCACAGATACGCAGTATTTT. Its protein product is CSARFWGTLTDTQYF. V and J are TRBV20-1 and TRBJ2-3; D might be TRBD1 or TRBD2, each matching 5 bases. The V end was cut by 3 bases, the J end by 2 bases, with 15 bases between. The germline V gene has CDR1 DFQATT and CDR2 SNEGSKA (reference sequence). This CDR3 comprises 15 residues.

The rearrangement joins TRBV20-1 to TRBJ2-2; 8 bases are shared with TRBD2. V lost 5 bases and J lost 6; bases outside the gene matches: 17. The CDR3 sequence is 17 residues long. CDR1 DFQATT and CDR2 SNEGSKA come from the germline V gene (reference sequence). The CDR3 coding sequence is TGCAGTGCTGCCGGGGGGGGCAGGCGGTCCGTTGCCGGGGAGCTGTTTTTT. It yields the protein CSAAGGGRRSVAGELFF.

Many counts were recorded for this clonotype. V and J are TRBV12-3 or TRBV12-4 and TRBJ1-5, with no clear D. Deletions cut 3 bases from V and 6 bases from J, with 6 bases between. This CDR3 spans 12 amino acids. This CDR3 is CASSFLGQPQHF. In DNA form, the CDR3 reads TGTGCCAGCAGTTTCTTGGGTCAGCCCCAGCATTTT.

The rearrangement links TRBV3-1 to TRBJ2-7, with 9 bases matching TRBD1. Germline-derived CDR1 and CDR2 are LGHDT and YNNKEL (reference sequence). This CDR3 has 13 residues. Trimming cost V 4 bases and J 9 bases; bases outside gene matches: 7. CDR3 nucleotides: TGTGCCAGCAGCCGGGACAGGGCCAGAGGGCAGTACTTC. This gives the protein CASSRDRARGQYF.

The chain joins TRBV5-1 to TRBJ1-5; TRBD1 agrees at 7 bases. Germline assignment: CDR1 SGHRS and CDR2 YFSETQ. The CDR3 extends over 14 amino acids. J gave up 6 bases and V 0 bases, and 3 bases lay outside the gene matches. The CDR3 here is CASSLGTGGQPQHF. CDR3 sequence (DNA): TGCGCCAGCAGCTTGGGGACAGGTGGTCAGCCCCAGCATTTT.